The 24 T cell receptor beta chains listed next were all sequenced from one sample in a study of blood T cell repertoires in COVID-19. Repertoires were generated with immunoSEQ multiplex PCR, while TCRdb's copy carries only in-frame clones and drops some. The repertoire consists of some 300,000 clones, with 85% to 90% occurring once and the leading ten covering approximately 6%. Sequenced sample: peripheral blood. All receptors derive from a woman aged 45-60 years with COVID-19, enrolled during active disease.

The chain recombines TRBV19 with TRBJ1-5; 7 bases map to TRBD1. The V gene's germline CDR1 is LNHDA and CDR2 SQIVND (reference sequence). This CDR3 region has 16 residues. V lost 5 bases, J lost 0 bases, and 7 bases stayed unmatched. In DNA form, the CDR3 reads TGTGCCAGTAGTTGGGGACAGCCTAATAGCAATCAGCCCCAGCATTTT. This sequence encodes CASSWGQPNSNQPQHF.

The genes are TRBV5-4 and TRBJ1-1, with TRBD1 as a possible D gene (5 bases). The germline gives CDR1 SGHNT, CDR2 YYREEE (reference sequence). The CDR3 extends over 14 amino acids. Between the trimmed V and J ends, which lost 4 bases and 1 base, there was a span of 11 bases. The CDR3 loop is CASSRDSWNTEAFF. The CDR3 DNA is TGTGCCAGCAGCCGGGACTCCTGGAACACTGAAGCTTTCTTT.

This clone was seen a handful of times. The CDR3 region has the DNA TGTGCCAGCAGCTTCTTTTCTCGTGGACAGAATGAAAAACTGTTTTTT. This sequence encodes CASSFFSRGQNEKLFF. The chain has TRBV5-6 and TRBJ1-4, with D maybe TRBD1 (6 bases). This CDR3 is built from 16 residues. The germline V and J ends were trimmed by 2 bases and 5 bases, with 16 bases remaining between them. Germline V gives CDR1 SGHDT, CDR2 YYEEEE.

The rearrangement joins TRBV5-4 to TRBJ2-3, with D perhaps matching TRBD2 (5 bases). The length of the CDR3 is 13 residues. CDR1 is SGHNT and CDR2 is YYREEE in the germline V gene (reference sequence). V lost 3 bases and J lost 3, with 8 bases in between. The CDR3 here is CASSSTGTDTQYF. The CDR3 bases are TGTGCCAGCAGCTCGACGGGGACAGATACGCAGTATTTT.

CDR3 sequence (DNA): TGTGCCAGCAGCCCCCAGGGGCCCATGAACACTGAAGCTTTCTTT. Protein sequence: CASSPQGPMNTEAFF. The chain recombines TRBV28 with TRBJ1-1; D is possibly TRBD1 (6 bases). The germline V gene has CDR1 MDHEN and CDR2 SYDVKM. This CDR3 is built from 15 residues. V was shortened by 6 bases and J by 0 bases, with 14 bases between the two germline ends.

This sequence joins TRBV6-6 and TRBJ2-5, with D perhaps TRBD1 (6 bases). Germline CDR1 and CDR2: MNHNY and SVGAGI (reference sequence). The CDR3 contains 17 residues. Deletions cut 5 bases from V and 5 bases from J, with 24 bases between. The DNA for the CDR3 is TGTGCCAGCAGTCAACCGACAGGTGGGGTTTTTGGCGAGACCCAGTACTTC. Translating it yields CASSQPTGGVFGETQYF.

The chain recombines TRBV4-1 with TRBJ2-1; 9 bases map to TRBD2. There are 15 residues in the CDR3. V lost 1 base, J lost 9 bases, and 7 bases stayed unmatched. Germline V gene sequence: CDR1 MGHRA, CDR2 YSYEKL. The CDR3 protein is CASSQAPGLASEQFF. CDR3 DNA: TGCGCCAGCAGCCAAGCGCCGGGACTAGCAAGTGAGCAGTTCTTC.

The rearrangement links TRBV11-3 to TRBJ2-1; perhaps TRBD2 as D (5 bases). The germline CDR1 and CDR2 sequences are SGHNT and YENEEA. CDR3 length: 15 residues. The ends were cut back, 3 bases at V and 8 bases at J, with 17 bases in the middle. DNA of the CDR3: TGTGCCAGCAGCTTCTTAGCTAGCCTCTCAGATGAGCAGTTCTTC. This encodes CASSFLASLSDEQFF.

The V and J genes are TRBV4-3 and TRBJ1-2, with D hard to call. Trimming cost V 2 bases and J 7 bases, with 20 bases left between them. CDR3 length: 16 residues. Germline-derived CDR1 and CDR2 are LGHNA and YSLEER. The CDR3: CASSQSTAMSGAGYTF. CDR3 sequence (DNA): TGCGCCAGCAGCCAATCGACGGCTATGTCTGGAGCTGGCTACACCTTC.

The chain uses TRBV7-9 and TRBJ1-2, with D uncertain. The CDR3 spans 15 residues. CDR1 and CDR2 from the germline V gene are SEHNR and FQNEAQ (reference sequence). V lost 7 bases to trimming and J lost 3 bases, with 18 bases between them. Written as DNA, the CDR3 is TGTGCCAGCACCACCCGGGGAGGTTGGGACTATGGCTACACCTTC. Its protein product is CASTTRGGWDYGYTF.

V usage is TRBV5-6 and J usage is TRBJ1-1, with TRBD1 matching 8 bases. With V trimmed by 2 bases and J by 3 bases, 9 bases remained unmatched. Germline values: CDR1 SGHDT, CDR2 YYEEEE. This CDR3 has 16 residues. The CDR3 DNA reads TGTGCCAGCAGCTTCTTTGATACAGGGGGGGACACTGAAGCTTTCTTT. The encoded protein is CASSFFDTGGDTEAFF.

The genes are TRBV2 and TRBJ1-5; D call uncertain. The CDR3 is made up of 14 amino acids. The V end lost 2 bases, the J end lost 4 bases, and 9 bases lay between the germline ends. Germline CDR1 SNHLY, CDR2 FYNNEI. The CDR3 bases are TGTGCCAGCAGTGAATTGGGCACGAATCAGCCCCAGCATTTT. Amino acids: CASSELGTNQPQHF.

This chain links TRBV2 with TRBJ2-2; D is ambiguous. Trimming stripped 4 bases from V and 6 bases from J, with 3 bases between. CDR1 and CDR2 from the germline V gene are SNHLY and FYNNEI. The CDR3 sequence is 11 residues long. CDR3 DNA: TGTGCCAGCAGTGCCGCCGGGGAGCTGTTTTTT. Protein: CASSAAGELFF.

The rearrangement links TRBV18 to TRBJ1-5, with 11 bases fitting TRBD1. The length of the CDR3 is 16 residues. The germline CDR1 and CDR2 sequences are KGHSH and LQKENI. Trimming removed 0 bases from V and 5 bases from J; junction bases left unmatched: 3. CDR3 sequence reads: CASSPPGQGDYQPQHF. The CDR3 DNA sequence: TGTGCCAGCTCACCACCGGGACAGGGGGATTATCAGCCCCAGCATTTT.

The V gene is TRBV9, the J gene TRBJ1-5; D unresolved. V lost 0 bases to trimming and J lost 7 bases, with 14 bases between them. Germline values: CDR1 SGDLS, CDR2 YYNGEE. The CDR3 contains 15 residues. CDR3 bases: TGTGCCAGCAGCGTAGAATCGGGGAATGGGCAGCCCCAGCATTTT. This translates into CASSVESGNGQPQHF. The variable domain in full, with the rest retrieved from reference TRBV9 and TRBJ1-5, is DSGVTQTPKHLITATGQRVTLRCSPRSGDLSVYWYQQSLDQGLQFLIQYYNGEERAKGNILERFSAQQFPDLHSELNLSSLELGDSALYFCASSVESGNGQPQHFGDGTRLSIL.

V is TRBV27 and J is TRBJ1-1; D ambiguous. Germline V gives CDR1 MNHEY, CDR2 SMNVEV (reference sequence). V shed 6 bases and J shed 3 bases, with 17 bases lying between them. The CDR3 sequence is 15 residues long. The CDR3 protein is CASSGVTSWDTEAFF. CDR3 bases: TGTGCCAGCAGCGGGGTGACCTCATGGGACACTGAAGCTTTCTTT.

This clone has just one count. The V gene is TRBV3-1 (or the pseudogene TRBV3-2), the J gene TRBJ2-6; D ambiguous. The CDR3 is made up of 16 amino acids. Deletions cut 0 bases from V and 4 bases from J, with 10 bases between. Germline CDR1 reads LGHDT; CDR2 reads YNNKEL (reference sequence). The CDR3 DNA follows: TGTGCCAGCAGCCAAGATCACAGAACAGGGGCCAACGTCCTGACTTTC. This encodes CASSQDHRTGANVLTF.

The chain joins TRBV24-1 to TRBJ1-5, with 10 bases aligning to TRBD1. The ends lost 3 bases at V and 2 bases at J; junction bases unmatched: 12. The germline V gene has CDR1 KGHDR and CDR2 SFDVKD. CDR3 length equals 19 residues. CDR3 residues: CATSDPWTGGKICNQPQHF. The CDR3 DNA reads TGTGCCACCAGTGATCCCTGGACAGGGGGGAAGATTTGCAATCAGCCCCAGCATTTT.

The chain recombines TRBV2 with TRBJ2-7, with TRBD2 matching over 12 bases. The germline V gene has CDR1 SNHLY and CDR2 FYNNEI. The CDR3 totals 15 residues. V was clipped by 6 bases and J by 1 base; unmatched bases: 4. CDR3 in DNA: TGTGCCAGCAGACTAGCGGGAGGTTCTTCCTACGAGCAGTACTTC. Residues: CASRLAGGSSYEQYF.

The chain carries TRBV29-1 and TRBJ2-1, with TRBD2 matching over 12 bases. Unmatched junction bases numbered 10, after V lost 4 bases and J lost 9 bases. The CDR3 totals 15 residues. The germline CDR1 and CDR2 sequences are SQVTM and ANQGSEA. CDR3 amino acids: CSVGGTSGRPGEQFF. CDR3 coding DNA: TGCAGCGTTGGGGGGACTAGCGGGCGCCCTGGTGAGCAGTTCTTC.

The V gene is TRBV3-1 (or the pseudogene TRBV3-2), the J gene TRBJ2-7, with 10 bases fitting TRBD1. After removal of 4 bases from V and 3 bases from J, the junction contained 3 bases not matched to a gene. Germline V CDR1 and CDR2: LGHDT, YNNKEL (reference sequence). The CDR3 totals 14 residues. CDR3 sequence reads: CASSPGTGVYEQYF. The CDR3 DNA reads as TGTGCCAGCAGCCCAGGGACAGGGGTCTACGAGCAGTACTTC.

This sequence joins TRBV7-2 and TRBJ2-5; D is uncertain. CDR3 length equals 15 residues. Trimming removed 2 bases from V and 3 bases from J, with 13 bases in between. From germline, CDR1 is SGHTA and CDR2 FQGNSA. CDR3 bases: TGTGCCAGCAGCTTAATAGCTACACGTAAAGAGACCCAGTACTTC. Its protein is CASSLIATRKETQYF.

J is TRBJ1-5 and V is TRBV27; 9 nucleotides line up with TRBD1. The V gene end was trimmed by 5 bases and the J gene end by 4 bases; junction bases not matched to a gene: 6. CDR3 length: 15 amino acids. Germline V gives CDR1 MNHEY, CDR2 SMNVEV (reference sequence). In DNA, the CDR3 is TGTGCCAGCAGTACGTCCGGGACAGGGAATCAGCCCCAGCATTTT. Its translation is CASSTSGTGNQPQHF.

CDR3 protein: CASSPSGAGGNNEQFF. DNA of the CDR3: TGTGCCAGCAGCCCCTCTGGAGCGGGAGGAAACAATGAGCAGTTCTTC. The genes are TRBV3-1 (or the pseudogene TRBV3-2) and TRBJ2-1; 9 positions agree with TRBD2. This CDR3 spans 16 amino acids. CDR1 and CDR2 (germline): LGHDT, YNNKEL (reference sequence). With V trimmed by 4 bases and J by 5 bases, 9 bases remained unmatched.